The 21 T cell receptor beta chains given below trace back to one sample, sequenced in a study of long-term antiretroviral therapy in people with HIV. Investigators performed immunoSEQ version v3.0 at survey level. The data were produced by immunoSEQ multiplex PCR, yet TCRdb's version contains in-frame clones alone and is incomplete. Altogether under 20,000 clones are present, about four fifths being singletons, with the ten largest covering about an eighth. This specimen consisted of unsorted PBMCs, obtained 0.3 years after starting antiretroviral therapy. The origin of the receptors is a woman aged 45-65 years with HIV.

The rearrangement links TRBV7-6 to TRBJ2-5; perhaps D is TRBD1 or TRBD2 (6 bases each). The CDR3 is 15 amino acids. Trimming shortened V by 1 base and J by 4 bases, and 13 bases separated the two germline ends. Germline CDR1 is SGHVS and CDR2 is FNYEAQ. CDR3 amino acids: CASSLVGRGRETQYF. CDR3 bases: TGTGCCAGCAGCTTAGTCGGCCGGGGGCGAGAGACCCAGTACTTC. Looking up the rest from reference TRBV7-6 and TRBJ2-5 gives the full variable domain: GAGVSQSPRYKVTKRGQDVALRCDPISGHVSLYWYRQALGQGPEFLTYFNYEAQQDKSGLPNDRFSAERPEGSISTLTIQRTEQRDSAMYRCASSLVGRGRETQYFGPGTRLLVL.

This clone occurred once. The chain carries TRBV19 and TRBJ2-7; perhaps TRBD1 as D (6 bases). V dropped 5 bases and J dropped 4 bases, with 15 bases sitting between them. This CDR3 has 14 residues. The germline V gene encodes CDR1 LNHDA and CDR2 SQIVND (reference sequence). The CDR3 protein is CASSASDSLYEQYV. Here the CDR3 DNA reads TGTGCCAGTAGTGCTTCGGACAGCCTTTACGAGCAGTACGTC.

This clone was seen a single time. The genes are TRBV7-2 and TRBJ1-1; no clear D gene. Germline V gene lookup returns CDR1 SGHTA and CDR2 FQGNSA. This CDR3 is 14 amino acids long. The V and J ends lost 3 bases and 1 base respectively, with 9 bases between them. The CDR3 is CASSFTGGNTEAFF. The CDR3 nucleotides read TGTGCCAGCAGCTTTACCGGTGGGAACACTGAAGCTTTCTTT.

The V and J genes are TRBV4-1 and TRBJ2-2; 7 bases match TRBD1. V shed 3 bases and J 0 bases; nucleotides not matched to a gene: 7. CDR1 and CDR2 (germline): MGHRA, YSYEKL. The CDR3 has 17 residues. CDR3 sequence reads: CASSHELGTANTGELFF. Written as DNA, the CDR3 is TGCGCCAGCAGCCATGAGCTTGGGACAGCGAACACCGGGGAGCTGTTTTTT.

This sequence joins TRBV30 and TRBJ2-1; D possibly corresponds to TRBD1 (8 bases). Germline lookup yields CDR1 GTSNPN and CDR2 SVGIG (reference sequence). Trimming took off 2 bases at V and 7 bases at J, with 30 bases between the two ends. The length of the CDR3 is 19 residues. The CDR3 region has the DNA TGTGCCTGGAGTCACCAGGGGGCCAATCGGGGGGCAGGGTTAAATGAGCAGTTCTTC. Translation gives CAWSHQGANRGAGLNEQFF.

J is TRBJ1-3 and V is TRBV30; 8 bases map to TRBD1. The CDR3 covers 16 residues. The germline V gene encodes CDR1 GTSNPN and CDR2 SVGIG (reference sequence). V dropped 4 bases and J dropped 8; count of bases not matched to a gene: 16. The CDR3 here is CAWTKPRTGRGDTIYF. The CDR3 DNA is TGTGCCTGGACCAAGCCCCGGACAGGGAGAGGGGACACCATATATTTT.

The chain couples TRBV7-2 to TRBJ2-5, with 10 positions matching TRBD2. The CDR3 runs to 17 residues. Germline CDR1 reads SGHTA; CDR2 reads FQGNSA. The trim removed 4 bases at V and 7 bases at J, leaving 15 bases unmatched. The CDR3 loop reads CASSSSGAAGGQGTQYF. The DNA for the CDR3 is TGTGCCAGCAGCTCCTCCGGGGCAGCGGGGGGGCAGGGGACCCAGTACTTC.

This rearrangement joins TRBV7-6 to TRBJ2-7; TRBD2 might be the D (6 bases). The CDR3 is made up of 14 amino acids. Per germline, CDR1 SGHVS and CDR2 FNYEAQ. V was shortened by 7 bases and J by 3 bases, with 16 bases between the two germline ends. CDR3 coding DNA: TGTGCCAGCACCCCTCGGGGGTTAGGCTACGAGCAGTACTTC. Amino acids: CASTPRGLGYEQYF.

V gene TRBV29-1 combines with J gene TRBJ2-5; 12 bases align to TRBD2. Unmatched junction bases numbered 7, after V lost 4 bases and J lost 7 bases. CDR3 size: 14 residues. Germline CDR1 SQVTM, CDR2 ANQGSEA. The CDR3 spells CSVVLAGGPVTQYF. The CDR3 bases are TGCAGCGTTGTTCTAGCGGGGGGGCCCGTGACCCAGTACTTC.

CDR3 protein: CASSFGSAVRYGYTF. The CDR3 DNA follows: TGTGCCAGCAGCTTTGGGTCCGCCGTTCGGTATGGCTACACCTTC. The gene calls are TRBV7-2 and TRBJ1-2; D uncertain. V was clipped by 3 bases and J by 5 bases, with 16 bases between them. The CDR3 contains 15 residues. Per the germline V gene, CDR1 is SGHTA and CDR2 is FQGNSA. The full variable domain, with the rest looked up from reference TRBV7-2 and TRBJ1-2, is GAGVSQSPSNKVTEKGKDVELRCDPISGHTALYWYRQSLGQGLEFLIYFQGNSAPDKSGLPSDRFSAERTGGSVSTLTIQRTQQEDSAVYLCASSFGSAVRYGYTFGSGTRLTVV.

Here the CDR3 reads CASSWDGSSYNEQFF. The CDR3 DNA follows: TGTGCCAGCAGCTGGGACGGCAGCTCCTACAATGAGCAGTTCTTC. This rearrangement joins TRBV5-6 to TRBJ2-1, with D perhaps matching TRBD1 or TRBD2 (5 bases each). Germline CDR1 is SGHDT and CDR2 is YYEEEE. The CDR3 is made up of 15 amino acids. V lost 3 bases and J lost 0, with 10 bases in between.

The chain couples TRBV30 to TRBJ1-4; no reliable D call. Germline CDR1 reads GTSNPN; CDR2 reads SVGIG (reference sequence). The CDR3 consists of 15 residues. V lost 0 bases and J 3 bases, leaving 11 bases between the germline ends. The CDR3 spells CAWSVGTHPNEKLFF. In nucleotides, the CDR3 is TGTGCCTGGAGTGTAGGTACACATCCTAATGAAAAACTGTTTTTT. The complete variable domain, with remaining parts taken from reference TRBV30 and TRBJ1-4, reads SQTIHQWPATLVQPVGSPLSLECTVEGTSNPNLYWYRQAAGRGLQLLFYSVGIGQISSEVPQNLSASRPQDRQFILSSKKLLLSDSGFYLCAWSVGTHPNEKLFFGSGTQLSVL.

The chain carries TRBV18 and TRBJ1-2; a possible D gene is TRBD1 (6 bases). V gave up 3 bases and J gave up 8 bases, with 10 bases separating them. The CDR3 covers 12 residues. Germline V gene sequence: CDR1 KGHSH, CDR2 LQKENI. CDR3 amino acids: CASSPPTGGYTF. The CDR3 DNA reads TGTGCCAGCTCACCCCCGACAGGCGGCTACACCTTC.

The chain combines TRBV5-1 with TRBJ1-1; TRBD1 aligns across 9 bases. Germline CDR1 SGHRS, CDR2 YFSETQ. The CDR3 is 15 residues long. J was trimmed by 4 bases and V by 1 base; bases with no gene match: 5. The chain's CDR3 is CASSLRTGDGTEAFF. CDR3 nucleotides: TGCGCCAGCAGCTTGCGGACAGGGGACGGCACTGAAGCTTTCTTT.

The CDR3 here is CASSIGRQGAIPGELFF. The CDR3 DNA follows: TGTGCCAGTAGTATTGGTAGGCAGGGGGCTATCCCCGGGGAGCTGTTTTTT. The rearrangement uses TRBV19 and TRBJ2-2, with TRBD1 matching 8 bases. The V gene end was trimmed by 3 bases and the J gene end by 6 bases; junction bases not matched to a gene: 12. The germline V gene has CDR1 LNHDA and CDR2 SQIVND (reference sequence). The CDR3 loop spans 17 amino acids.

The chain uses TRBV10-3 and TRBJ2-7; 7 bases match TRBD1. The J segment lost 4 bases and the V segment lost 6 bases, leaving 9 bases of the junction unmatched. The CDR3 consists of 14 residues. CDR1 is ENHRY, CDR2 SYGVKD, per germline. The CDR3 DNA sequence: TGTGCCATCAGACCGCCGGGACAGTTTTACGAGCAGTACTTC. Protein: CAIRPPGQFYEQYF.

This clone was seen more than once but under ten times. The chain has TRBV11-1 and TRBJ1-1; 7 nucleotides align to TRBD1. The CDR3 has 14 residues. With V trimmed by 4 bases and J by 7 bases, 9 bases remained unmatched. Germline-derived CDR1 and CDR2 are SGHAT and FQDESV (reference sequence). CDR3 coding DNA: TGTGCCAGCAGCTCCTTGTCCGACAGGGATGAAGCTTTCTTT. Translating gives CASSSLSDRDEAFF.

V and J are TRBV11-2 and TRBJ1-6; D unclear. Germline-derived CDR1 and CDR2 are SGHAT and FQNNGV. This CDR3 spans 13 amino acids. The V and J ends lost 3 bases and 10 bases respectively, with 10 bases between them. The CDR3 coding sequence is TGTGCCAGCAGCTTGCACCTAGGATCACCCCTCCACTTT. Translated, it gives CASSLHLGSPLHF.

As DNA, the CDR3 is TGTGCCAGCAGCTTAGTTGCTAGCGGGGTGGATACGCAGTATTTT. Residues: CASSLVASGVDTQYF. The chain has TRBV11-1 and TRBJ2-3; the match to TRBD2 covers 9 bases. The CDR3 covers 15 residues. Germline CDR1 SGHAT, CDR2 FQDESV (reference sequence). The J segment lost 6 bases and the V segment lost 1 base, leaving 5 bases of the junction unmatched.

V usage is TRBV6-1 and J usage is TRBJ2-3; D might be TRBD2 (6 bases). Trimming stripped 2 bases from V and 4 bases from J, with 19 bases between. Looked up from germline, CDR1 is MNHNS and CDR2 is SASEGT. The CDR3 sequence is 17 residues long. The CDR3 bases are TGTGCCAGCAGTGAATACCAGCGGGCAGCATTAGCAGATACGCAGTATTTT. Translated, it gives CASSEYQRAALADTQYF.

CDR3 loop: CASGEGGFGEKLFF. In DNA, the CDR3 is TGTGCCAGCGGGGAGGGGGGCTTTGGTGAAAAACTGTTTTTT. The chain carries TRBV6-5 and TRBJ1-4; D is perhaps TRBD1 (6 bases). This CDR3 is 14 amino acids long. Germline assignment: CDR1 MNHEY and CDR2 SVGAGI. Trimming cost V 8 bases and J 7 bases, with 17 bases left between them.